The clone carrying this TCR beta chain was detected ten times or more. Time point given: patch test 2, 6 weeks after DPC sensitization. The sample's treatment: therapeutic diphenylcyclopropenone sensitization with weekly scalp DPC. This sample was taken from a study of human T cells and chemical hapten exposure. The germline V gene encodes CDR1 MNHNY and CDR2 SVGAGI (reference sequence). The CDR3 has 17 amino acids. V lost 2 bases and J lost 6, with 20 bases in between. Individual cDNA molecules each carried unique molecular identifiers attached by the library. One entry per CDR3 protein results from TCRdb running MiXCR on the RACE reads. Here the sample spans about 55,000 distinct CDR3 sequences, 9.5% to 10% being singletons.

The clonotype comes from a woman between 50 and 59 years old with alopecia areata. Some clones in this sample may be carry-over from other donors' samples. The chain combines TRBV6-6 with TRBJ1-5; D may be TRBD1 (6 bases). This material consisted of whole blood, taken in connection with sensitization to the hapten diphenylcyclopropenone (DPC). The CDR3 DNA is TGTGCCAGCAGTTACAACAGACAGAACCCCAGGGGTCAGCCCCAGCATTTT. Translation: CASSYNRQNPRGQPQHF.